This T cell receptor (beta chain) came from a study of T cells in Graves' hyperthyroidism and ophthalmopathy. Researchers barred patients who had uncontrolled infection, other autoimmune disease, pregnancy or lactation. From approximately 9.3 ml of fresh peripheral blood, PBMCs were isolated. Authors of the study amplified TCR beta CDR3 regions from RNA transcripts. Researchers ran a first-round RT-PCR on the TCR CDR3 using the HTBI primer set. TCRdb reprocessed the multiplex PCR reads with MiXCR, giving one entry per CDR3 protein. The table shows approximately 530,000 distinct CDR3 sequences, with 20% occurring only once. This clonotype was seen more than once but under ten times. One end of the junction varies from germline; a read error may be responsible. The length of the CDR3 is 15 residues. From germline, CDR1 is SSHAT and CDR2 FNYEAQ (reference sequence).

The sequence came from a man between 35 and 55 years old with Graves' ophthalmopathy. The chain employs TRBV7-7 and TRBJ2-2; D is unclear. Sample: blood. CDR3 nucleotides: TGTGCTAGCAGCTTAGCCCCCGATAACACCGGGGAGCTGTTTTTT. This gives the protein CASSLAPDNTGELFF.